This T cell receptor (beta chain) is from a study of cytomegalovirus exposure and HLA in healthy donors. With 5 bases removed from V and 5 bases from J, the gap between germline ends came to 15 bases. The CDR3 is 13 amino acids. Germline loops: CDR1 SQVTM, CDR2 ANQGSEA. Unrecorded immune exposures were likely, despite nominal health at sampling. 60 Vbeta and 13 Jbeta primers were used in PCR. Repertoires were generated with immunoSEQ multiplex PCR, while TCRdb's copy carries only in-frame clones and drops some. Of 84,000 or so clones listed, 62% are singletons. With regard to this clone: Its target is unknown.

Whole-study findings and limits: CMV serostatus was the only recorded immune exposure for donors. In most subjects, TCR beta sequences reportedly gave accurate predictions of HLA-A and HLA-B alleles.

The TCR comes from a woman in her thirties in good health and CMV-seropositive. The genes are TRBV29-1 and TRBJ1-1, with a possible D match to TRBD1 (5 bases). Sequencing input: PBMCs. Written as DNA, the CDR3 is TGCAGCGTTATGACGACAGTAACTACTGAAGCTTTCTTT. Amino acids: CSVMTTVTTEAFF.